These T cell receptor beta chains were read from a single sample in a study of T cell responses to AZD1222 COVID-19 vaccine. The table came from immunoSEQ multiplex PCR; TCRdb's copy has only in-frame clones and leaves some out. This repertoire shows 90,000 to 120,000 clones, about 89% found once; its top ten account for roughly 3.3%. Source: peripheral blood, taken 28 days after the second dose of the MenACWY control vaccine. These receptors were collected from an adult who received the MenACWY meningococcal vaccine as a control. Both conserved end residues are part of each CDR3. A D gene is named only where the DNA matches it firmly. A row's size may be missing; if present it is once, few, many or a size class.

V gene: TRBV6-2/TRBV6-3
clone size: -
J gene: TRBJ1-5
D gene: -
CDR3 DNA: TGTGCCAGCAGTTACTTAACCCAGCCCCAGCATTTT
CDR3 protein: CASSYLTQPQHF

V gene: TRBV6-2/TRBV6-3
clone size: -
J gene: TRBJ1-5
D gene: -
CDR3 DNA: TGTGCCAGCAGGCCTCAGGGAACCGTCAATCAGCCCCAGCATTTT
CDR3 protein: CASRPQGTVNQPQHF

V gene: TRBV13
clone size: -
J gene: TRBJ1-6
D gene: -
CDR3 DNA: TGTGCCAGCAGCTTAGGGCAGGGATTCAATAATTCACCCCTCCACTTT
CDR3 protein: CASSLGQGFNNSPLHF

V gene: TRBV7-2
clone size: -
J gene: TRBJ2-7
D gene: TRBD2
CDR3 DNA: TGTGCCAGCAGCTTAGCGCCTAGCGGGGAAATAGCCTACGAGCAGTACTTC
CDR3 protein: CASSLAPSGEIAYEQYF

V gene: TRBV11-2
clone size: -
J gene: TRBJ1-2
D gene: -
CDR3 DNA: TGTGCCAGCAGCTTCCGGTCCGGCGGCTACACCTTC
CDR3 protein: CASSFRSGGYTF

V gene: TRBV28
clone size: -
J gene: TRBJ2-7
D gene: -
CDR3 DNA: TGTGCCAGCAGTCCCGGGACTGGAGGGGCTTACGAGCAGTACTTC
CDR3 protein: CASSPGTGGAYEQYF

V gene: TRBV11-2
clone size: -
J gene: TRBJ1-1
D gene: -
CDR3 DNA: TGTGCCAGCAGCTTAGGGACAGCGAACACTGAAGCTTTCTTT
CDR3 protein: CASSLGTANTEAFF

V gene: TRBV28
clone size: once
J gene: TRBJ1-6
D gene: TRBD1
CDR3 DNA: TGTGCCAGCAGGGGACAGGGCGGATCACCCCTCCACTTT
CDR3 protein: CASRGQGGSPLHF

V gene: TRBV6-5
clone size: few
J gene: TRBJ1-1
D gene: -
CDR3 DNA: TGTGCCAGCAGTTGGGGGCCACTAAACACTGAAGCTTTCTTT
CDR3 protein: CASSWGPLNTEAFF

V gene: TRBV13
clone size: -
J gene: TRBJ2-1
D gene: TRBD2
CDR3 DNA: TGTGCCAGCAGCCGGGGACTAGCGGGGTTTAATGAGCAGTTCTTC
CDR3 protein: CASSRGLAGFNEQFF

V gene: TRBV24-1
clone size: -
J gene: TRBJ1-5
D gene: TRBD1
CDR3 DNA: TGTGCCACCAGTGACACCCGACAGGGTGGCAATCAGCCCCAGCATTTT
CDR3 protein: CATSDTRQGGNQPQHF

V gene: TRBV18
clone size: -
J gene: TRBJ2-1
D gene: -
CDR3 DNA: TGTGCCAGCTCGCCTCGCAGGGACGTCGACCATGAGCAGTTCTTC
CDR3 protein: CASSPRRDVDHEQFF

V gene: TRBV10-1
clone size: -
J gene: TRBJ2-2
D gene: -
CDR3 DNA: TGCGCCAGCAATAAACAGGGCACCGGGGAGCTGTTTTTT
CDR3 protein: CASNKQGTGELFF

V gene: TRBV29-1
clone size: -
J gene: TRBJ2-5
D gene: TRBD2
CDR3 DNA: TGCAGCGTTGTTACGATGGGGGGGGAGACCCAGTACTTC
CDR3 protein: CSVVTMGGETQYF

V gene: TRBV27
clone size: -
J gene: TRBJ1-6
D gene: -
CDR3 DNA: TGTGCCAGCAGTTTAAAAGGTGGCCTCCAGGATTGTTCAGGTAATTCACCCCTCCACTTT
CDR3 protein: CASSLKGGLQDCSGNSPLHF

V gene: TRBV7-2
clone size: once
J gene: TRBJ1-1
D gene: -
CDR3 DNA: TGTGCCAGCAGCTTTCGGGGTGGGCCTGAAGCTTTCTTT
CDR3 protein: CASSFRGGPEAFF

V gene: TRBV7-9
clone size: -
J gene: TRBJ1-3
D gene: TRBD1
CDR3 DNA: TGTGCCAGCAGTTCAGATGGACAGGGGACTACCATATATTTT
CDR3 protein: CASSSDGQGTTIYF